Listed here are 7 T cell receptor beta chains from one sample, sequenced in a study of blood T cell repertoires in COVID-19. Profiling relied on immunoSEQ multiplex PCR, and the TCRdb table lists in-frame clones only, not all of them. Altogether approximately 180,000 clones are present, approximately 81% being singletons, with the ten largest covering approximately 18%. The sample was peripheral blood. All receptors derive from a person aged 70 to 85 with COVID-19, enrolled during active disease.

The CDR3 sequence is CSASRLESSYNEQFF. The DNA for the CDR3 is TGCAGTGCTAGTCGGCTAGAAAGCTCCTACAATGAGCAGTTCTTC. The chain combines TRBV20-1 with TRBJ2-1; no firm D call. Germline CDR1 reads DFQATT; CDR2 reads SNEGSKA (reference sequence). The ends were cut back, 3 bases at V and 0 bases at J, with 12 bases in the middle. The CDR3 covers 15 residues.

By share of the sample, this clone is medium-sized. This sequence joins TRBV7-9 and TRBJ2-2; 7 nucleotides align to TRBD1. This CDR3 region has 13 residues. The germline CDR1 and CDR2 sequences are SEHNR and FQNEAQ (reference sequence). V lost 5 bases, J lost 7 bases, and 4 bases stayed unmatched. CDR3 nucleotide sequence: TGTGCCAGCAGCCTTCGACAGGGCGGGGAGCTGTTTTTT. This codes for CASSLRQGGELFF.

J is TRBJ1-2 and V is TRBV4-1, with D possibly TRBD1 on 5 matching bases. Per the germline V gene, CDR1 is MGHRA and CDR2 is YSYEKL. Between the trimmed V and J ends, which lost 4 bases and 2 bases, there was a span of 14 bases. The CDR3 is made up of 15 amino acids. This CDR3 reads CASSPSAGLNYGYTF. The DNA for the CDR3 is TGCGCCAGCAGCCCCTCCGCAGGGCTAAACTATGGCTACACCTTC.

This chain joins TRBV5-1 and TRBJ1-3; D possibly corresponds to TRBD1 (5 bases). With 2 bases removed from V and 6 bases from J, the gap between germline ends came to 18 bases. CDR3 size: 16 residues. Germline CDR1 and CDR2: SGHRS and YFSETQ. The CDR3 bases are TGCGCCAGCAGCTTACCGGAGTCGACAGTCAAAAACACCATATATTTT. This encodes CASSLPESTVKNTIYF.

This rearrangement joins TRBV5-8 to TRBJ1-1, with 9 bases identical to TRBD1. This CDR3 region has 15 residues. Germline loops: CDR1 SGHTS, CDR2 YDEGEE. The J segment lost 1 base and the V segment lost 4 bases, leaving 5 bases of the junction unmatched. The DNA of the CDR3 is TGTGCCAGCAGCCCAAGGGGACAGGGGAACACTGAAGCTTTCTTT. As protein: CASSPRGQGNTEAFF.

This clone has more than one count but fewer than ten. The V call is TRBV23-1, the J call TRBJ1-3; a possible D gene is TRBD1 (5 bases). TRBV23-1 is noted as an ORF with a role that remains uncertain. V was shortened by 3 bases and J by 0 bases, with 9 bases between the two germline ends. There are 15 residues in the CDR3. As DNA, the CDR3 is TGCGCCAGCAGTCAGAGGACATTCTCTGGAAACACCATATATTTT. It yields the protein CASSQRTFSGNTIYF.

The CDR3 sequence is CASRLAGGGTDTQYF. CDR3 in DNA: TGTGCCAGCAGGCTAGCGGGAGGAGGCACAGATACGCAGTATTTT. The rearrangement joins TRBV7-2 to TRBJ2-3; 11 nucleotides line up with TRBD2. The CDR3 covers 15 residues. Losses at the gene ends were 6 bases for V and 1 base for J; bases not matched to a gene: 3. Germline V gene sequence: CDR1 SGHTA, CDR2 FQGNSA.